This entry lists 20 T cell receptor beta chains sequenced from one sample in a study of blood T cell repertoires in COVID-19. The table came from immunoSEQ multiplex PCR; TCRdb's copy has only in-frame clones and leaves some out. The profile shows fewer than 350,000 clones, about 86% of them singletons. The sample was peripheral blood. The receptors come from a woman aged 25 to 45 who had recovered from COVID-19.

The genes are TRBV7-9 and TRBJ1-5, with D possibly TRBD1 on 6 matching bases. Germline-derived CDR1 and CDR2 are SEHNR and FQNEAQ (reference sequence). With 2 bases removed from V and 10 bases from J, the gap between germline ends came to 15 bases. The CDR3 spans 14 residues. The CDR3 protein is CASSLQGPGNPQHF. As DNA, the CDR3 is TGTGCCAGCAGCTTACAGGGGCCAGGGAATCCCCAGCATTTT.

V usage is TRBV19 and J usage is TRBJ2-5, with 10 bases identical to TRBD1. CDR1 is LNHDA, CDR2 SQIVND, per germline (reference sequence). Unmatched junction bases numbered 4, after V lost 5 bases and J lost 1 base. The CDR3 sequence is 15 residues long. For the CDR3, the DNA is TGTGCCAGTAGTCCCTGGGACAGGGGCCAAGAGACCCAGTACTTC. Protein product: CASSPWDRGQETQYF.

The chain combines TRBV4-1 with TRBJ2-1; maybe TRBD2 (5 bases). Trimming removed 6 bases from V and 4 bases from J, with 16 bases in between. The CDR3 has 15 residues. Looked up from germline, CDR1 is MGHRA and CDR2 is YSYEKL. DNA of the CDR3: TGCGCCAGCAGGCTAGGGAGATCGAGTTACAATGAGCAGTTCTTC. Residues: CASRLGRSSYNEQFF.

The V and J genes are TRBV12-3 or TRBV12-4 and TRBJ1-2; D is perhaps TRBD1 (5 bases). The CDR3 is 13 amino acids. The V gene lost 6 bases and the J gene lost 4 bases, with 12 bases spanning the gap. CDR3 nucleotides: TGTGCCAGCAGCCCTGCAGGGCTCTATGGCTACACCTTC. Translation: CASSPAGLYGYTF.

The chain employs TRBV5-4 and TRBJ2-1; D is perhaps TRBD2 (7 bases). V was cut by 3 bases and J by 0 bases, with 10 bases left in between. This CDR3 has 15 amino acids. Germline V gene lookup returns CDR1 SGHNT and CDR2 YYREEE (reference sequence). This CDR3 reads CASSWGGGSYNEQFF. The CDR3 nucleotides read TGTGCCAGCAGCTGGGGAGGGGGCTCCTACAATGAGCAGTTCTTC.

For the CDR3, the DNA is TGTGCCATCAGGCTAGCGGACCATACAGATACGCAGTATTTT. This sequence encodes CAIRLADHTDTQYF. This rearrangement joins TRBV10-3 to TRBJ2-3; 7 nucleotides line up with TRBD2. This CDR3 region has 14 residues. With V trimmed by 6 bases and J by 3 bases, 6 bases remained unmatched. Germline values: CDR1 ENHRY, CDR2 SYGVKD.

The gene calls are TRBV28 and TRBJ2-5; 8 nucleotides match TRBD2. Germline V gene data show CDR1 as MDHEN and CDR2 as SYDVKM. The CDR3 length is 15 residues. Trimming at V came to 6 bases and at J to 4 bases, leaving 10 bases not matched to a gene. In DNA, the CDR3 is TGTGCCAGCAGCGGAAGATGGACTAGCAGAGAGACCCAGTACTTC. Protein sequence: CASSGRWTSRETQYF.

The chain combines TRBV10-2 with TRBJ1-2; 9 bases fit TRBD1. The CDR3 is 19 amino acids. V shed 2 bases, J shed 5 bases, and the junction held 18 bases outside the gene matches. Germline V gene lookup returns CDR1 WSHSY and CDR2 SAAADI. The DNA for the CDR3 is TGCGCCAGCAGTGAGACGACTTTACCGGGACAGGGAGTCGAATATGGCTACACCTTC. Translating gives CASSETTLPGQGVEYGYTF.

This rearrangement joins TRBV7-2 to TRBJ2-1, with 9 bases lining up with TRBD2. Germline-derived CDR1 and CDR2 are SGHTA and FQGNSA. Germline trimming cut 4 bases from V and 6 bases from J; bases unmatched to any gene: 10. The CDR3 contains 16 residues. In DNA form, the CDR3 reads TGTGCCAGCAGCTCATCTAGCGGGGCCCTAGGCAATGAGCAGTTCTTC. This encodes CASSSSSGALGNEQFF. The full variable domain, its missing parts supplied by reference TRBV7-2 and TRBJ2-1, is GAGVSQSPSNKVTEKGKDVELRCDPISGHTALYWYRQSLGQGLEFLIYFQGNSAPDKSGLPSDRFSAERTGGSVSTLTIQRTQQEDSAVYLCASSSSSGALGNEQFFGPGTRLTVL.

The chain employs TRBV6-5 and TRBJ1-1, with unresolved D. V was trimmed by 0 bases and J by 6 bases, leaving 8 bases between them. Germline CDR1 MNHEY, CDR2 SVGAGI. The CDR3 contains 13 residues. CDR3 nucleotide sequence: TGTGCCAGCAGTTACTCGAGAGGGCCTGAAGCTTTCTTT. Residues: CASSYSRGPEAFF.

This clone was observed a single time. The rearrangement links TRBV5-1 to TRBJ2-7; D may be TRBD2 (5 bases). V was pared by 0 bases and J by 6 bases, with 10 bases between. In germline, CDR1 is SGHRS, CDR2 YFSETQ. This CDR3 has 13 residues. CDR3 residues: CASSLGGGLEQYF. The CDR3 DNA follows: TGCGCCAGCAGCTTGGGAGGCGGACTCGAGCAGTACTTC. Looking up the rest from reference TRBV5-1 and TRBJ2-7 gives the full variable domain: KAGVTQTPRYLIKTRGQQVTLSCSPISGHRSVSWYQQTPGQGLQFLFEYFSETQRNKGNFPGRFSGRQFSNSRSEMNVSTLELGDSALYLCASSLGGGLEQYFGPGTRLTVT.

The chain joins TRBV14 to TRBJ2-2, with D maybe TRBD1 (6 bases). Trimming shortened V by 4 bases and J by 7 bases, and 13 bases separated the two germline ends. The CDR3 spans 14 residues. Germline V CDR1 and CDR2: SGHDN, FVKESK. In nucleotides, the CDR3 is TGTGCCAGCAGCCCAAAATTACAGGGCGGGGAGCTGTTTTTT. Protein: CASSPKLQGGELFF.

The chain recombines TRBV13 with TRBJ2-3, with 10 bases identical to TRBD2. The CDR3 covers 17 residues. Germline loops: CDR1 PRHDT, CDR2 FYEKMQ (reference sequence). V lost 0 bases and J lost 3; bases outside the gene matches: 6. The CDR3 DNA reads TGTGCCAGCAGCTTAGGGTCTAGCGGGAGACGAACAGATACGCAGTATTTT. Its protein product is CASSLGSSGRRTDTQYF.

The chain combines TRBV5-5 with TRBJ1-4; 8 bases match TRBD1. The ends lost 5 bases at V and 8 bases at J; junction bases unmatched: 11. Germline values: CDR1 SGHKS, CDR2 YYEKEE (reference sequence). The CDR3 extends over 15 amino acids. The chain's CDR3 is CASSGRGQAGEKLFF. The CDR3 DNA reads as TGTGCCAGCAGTGGCAGGGGGCAGGCGGGGGAAAAACTGTTTTTT.

DNA for the CDR3: TGCGCCAGCAGCTTGGAACAGGGATACAATGAGCAGTTCTTC. It translates to CASSLEQGYNEQFF. This chain uses TRBV5-1 with TRBJ2-1; the D gene is possibly TRBD1 (6 bases). The V gene lost 0 bases and the J gene lost 4 bases, with 8 bases spanning the gap. The CDR3 loop spans 14 amino acids. CDR1 SGHRS and CDR2 YFSETQ come from the germline V gene.

This clone was found once. The V and J genes are TRBV5-8 and TRBJ2-1, with a tentative D call TRBD1 (6 bases). The CDR3 consists of 16 residues. Trimming left V 4 bases short and J 1 base short, with 15 bases between. Germline values: CDR1 SGHTS, CDR2 YDEGEE. The CDR3 reads CASSGPTGSSYNEQFF. The CDR3 DNA is TGTGCCAGCAGCGGCCCGACAGGCAGTTCCTACAATGAGCAGTTCTTC.

The J gene is TRBJ2-4, the V gene TRBV4-2, with 10 nucleotides matching TRBD1. The CDR3 has 18 residues. V lost 2 bases, J lost 8 bases, and 15 bases stayed unmatched. The germline CDR1 and CDR2 sequences are LGHNA and YNFKEQ. CDR3 sequence reads: CASSQRGTGDPLDDIQYF. CDR3 nucleotides: TGTGCCAGCAGCCAAAGGGGGACAGGGGATCCCCTAGACGACATTCAGTACTTC.

As DNA, the CDR3 is TGTGCCAGCATAAGGCAGGGGGCGCGGGGCAATCAGCCCCAGCATTTT. This sequence encodes CASIRQGARGNQPQHF. The chain couples TRBV28 to TRBJ1-5; 8 bases are shared with TRBD1. The length of the CDR3 is 16 residues. Germline V lookup: CDR1 MDHEN, CDR2 SYDVKM. Trimming took 7 bases from V and 2 from J; bases not matched to a gene: 10.

The chain carries TRBV27 and TRBJ2-7, with 7 bases fitting TRBD1. The J segment lost 7 bases and the V segment lost 5 bases, leaving 11 bases of the junction unmatched. The CDR3 loop spans 14 amino acids. The V gene's germline CDR1 is MNHEY and CDR2 SMNVEV (reference sequence). CDR3 sequence reads: CASSLSTGVGEQYF. CDR3 coding DNA: TGTGCCAGCAGTCTCTCAACAGGGGTAGGGGAGCAGTACTTC.

V gene TRBV7-2 combines with J gene TRBJ2-1; 10 nucleotides match TRBD2. V shed 5 bases and J 10 bases; nucleotides not matched to a gene: 14. CDR3 size: 16 residues. Germline lookup yields CDR1 SGHTA and CDR2 FQGNSA. CDR3: CASSPRGLAGVGEQFF. CDR3 coding DNA: TGTGCCAGCAGCCCCCGGGGTCTAGCGGGAGTGGGGGAGCAGTTCTTC.